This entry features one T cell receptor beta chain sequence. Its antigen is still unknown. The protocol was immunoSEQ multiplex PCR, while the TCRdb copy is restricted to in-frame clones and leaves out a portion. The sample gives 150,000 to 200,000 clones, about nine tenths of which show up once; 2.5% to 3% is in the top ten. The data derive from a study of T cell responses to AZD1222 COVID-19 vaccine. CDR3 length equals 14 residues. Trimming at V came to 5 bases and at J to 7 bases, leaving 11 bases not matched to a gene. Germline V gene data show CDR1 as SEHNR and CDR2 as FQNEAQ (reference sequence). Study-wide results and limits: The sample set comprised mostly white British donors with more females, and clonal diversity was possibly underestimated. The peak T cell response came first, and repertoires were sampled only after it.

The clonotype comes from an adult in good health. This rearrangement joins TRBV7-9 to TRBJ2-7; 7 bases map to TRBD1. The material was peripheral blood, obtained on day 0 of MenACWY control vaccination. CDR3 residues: CASSANEGAREQYF. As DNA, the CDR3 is TGTGCCAGCAGCGCGAATGAGGGGGCAAGAGAGCAGTACTTC.